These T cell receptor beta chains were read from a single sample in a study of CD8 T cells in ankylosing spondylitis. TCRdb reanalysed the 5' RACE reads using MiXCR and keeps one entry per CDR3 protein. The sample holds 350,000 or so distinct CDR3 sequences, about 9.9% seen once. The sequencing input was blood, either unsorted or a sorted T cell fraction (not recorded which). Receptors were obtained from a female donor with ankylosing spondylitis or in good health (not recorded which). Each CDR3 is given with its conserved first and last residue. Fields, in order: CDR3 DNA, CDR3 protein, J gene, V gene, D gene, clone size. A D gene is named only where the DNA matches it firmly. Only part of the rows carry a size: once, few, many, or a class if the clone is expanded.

CDR3nt: TGTGCCAGCCGAGCGGAGGGATTTTGGAATGAGCAGTTCTTC
CDR3aa: CASRAEGFWNEQFF
j_gene: TRBJ2-1
v_gene: TRBV7-2
d_gene: -
abundance: many

CDR3nt: TGTGCCACCAGCAGAAGGGGCCGACAGGCGAACACCGGGGAGCTGTTTTTT
CDR3aa: CATSRRGRQANTGELFF
j_gene: TRBJ2-2
v_gene: TRBV15
d_gene: -
abundance: many

CDR3nt: TGCGCCAGCAGCTTGGCCAGGGCGGCGGGGGTGAGCACAGATACGCAGTATTTT
CDR3aa: CASSLARAAGVSTDTQYF
j_gene: TRBJ2-3
v_gene: TRBV5-1
d_gene: TRBD2
abundance: few

CDR3nt: TGTGCCAGCAGCTCCACGGGCAGCAGTCGCAATCAGCCCCAGCATTTT
CDR3aa: CASSSTGSSRNQPQHF
j_gene: TRBJ1-5
v_gene: TRBV7-2
d_gene: -
abundance: few

CDR3nt: TGCGCCAGCATCCTCCCGTCACAGGGGCAAGAGACCCAGTACTTC
CDR3aa: CASILPSQGQETQYF
j_gene: TRBJ2-5
v_gene: TRBV23-1
d_gene: TRBD1
abundance: few

CDR3nt: TGTGCCAGCAGGCTCTACAATGAGCAGTTCTTC
CDR3aa: CASRLYNEQFF
j_gene: TRBJ2-1
v_gene: TRBV12-3/TRBV12-4
d_gene: -
abundance: many

CDR3nt: TGCAGTGCTCCCCTGATGGGTTTTGGTTCGGTTAATGAGCAGTTCTTC
CDR3aa: CSAPLMGFGSVNEQFF
j_gene: TRBJ2-1
v_gene: TRBV20-1
d_gene: -
abundance: once

CDR3nt: TGCAGTGCTAGAGACGGGACTAGCGAAACCGAGCAGTACTTC
CDR3aa: CSARDGTSETEQYF
j_gene: TRBJ2-7
v_gene: TRBV20-1
d_gene: TRBD2
abundance: -

CDR3nt: TGTGCCAGTACCCCGACAGGGGGCGCGAATCAGCCCCAGCATTTT
CDR3aa: CASTPTGGANQPQHF
j_gene: TRBJ1-5
v_gene: TRBV19
d_gene: TRBD1
abundance: -

CDR3nt: TGTGCCAGTAGGCCCCAGGGACCCCCGGGTAGTGAGCAGTTCTTC
CDR3aa: CASRPQGPPGSEQFF
j_gene: TRBJ2-1
v_gene: TRBV19
d_gene: -
abundance: few

CDR3nt: TGCGCCAGCAGTGAGGGGGGAATTGGAGAGACCCAGTACTTC
CDR3aa: CASSEGGIGETQYF
j_gene: TRBJ2-5
v_gene: TRBV10-1
d_gene: -
abundance: many

CDR3nt: TGCGCCAGCAGCCTACGACTAGCGGGGACTTCCCGGATGGGAGAGCAGTACTTC
CDR3aa: CASSLRLAGTSRMGEQYF
j_gene: TRBJ2-7
v_gene: TRBV5-1
d_gene: TRBD2
abundance: few

CDR3nt: TGCGCCAGCAGGGACGGGACAGCGGACACTGAAGCTTTCTTT
CDR3aa: CASRDGTADTEAFF
j_gene: TRBJ1-1
v_gene: TRBV5-1
d_gene: TRBD1
abundance: many

CDR3nt: TGTGCCAGCAGCTTCTTTGACACCGGGGAGCTGTTTTTT
CDR3aa: CASSFFDTGELFF
j_gene: TRBJ2-2
v_gene: TRBV5-6
d_gene: -
abundance: many

CDR3nt: TGTGCCAGCAGTTTTATTGCCCGGCGGGCAGGCACTGAAGCTTTCTTT
CDR3aa: CASSFIARRAGTEAFF
j_gene: TRBJ1-1
v_gene: TRBV28
d_gene: -
abundance: many

CDR3nt: TGTGCCTCAGGGAGGGAGAACACCGGGGAGCTGTTTTTT
CDR3aa: CASGRENTGELFF
j_gene: TRBJ2-2
v_gene: TRBV6-2/TRBV6-3
d_gene: TRBD2
abundance: few

CDR3nt: TGCAGCGTTGAAGAAAGAGGGGGCCGCGCAGATACGCAGTATTTT
CDR3aa: CSVEERGGRADTQYF
j_gene: TRBJ2-3
v_gene: TRBV29-1
d_gene: TRBD1
abundance: many

CDR3nt: TGCAGCGCTCTAGACACGATCGAAAAACTGTTTTTT
CDR3aa: CSALDTIEKLFF
j_gene: TRBJ1-4
v_gene: TRBV29-1
d_gene: -
abundance: many

CDR3nt: TGCGCCAGCAGCTTGGCCCGCGGATCTAATGAAAAACTGTTTTTT
CDR3aa: CASSLARGSNEKLFF
j_gene: TRBJ1-4
v_gene: TRBV5-1
d_gene: -
abundance: many

CDR3nt: TGTGCCAGCAGTTTAAGGAGATTTAAAGCGGTAGAAGAGACCCAGTACTTC
CDR3aa: CASSLRRFKAVEETQYF
j_gene: TRBJ2-5
v_gene: TRBV28
d_gene: -
abundance: few

CDR3nt: TGTGCCAGCAGCTTAATAGGTAGCGACGAGCAGTACTTC
CDR3aa: CASSLIGSDEQYF
j_gene: TRBJ2-7
v_gene: TRBV7-3
d_gene: -
abundance: many

CDR3nt: TGTGCCAGCAGCTTGGGTCGGGAACATCTCTATGGCTACACCTTC
CDR3aa: CASSLGREHLYGYTF
j_gene: TRBJ1-2
v_gene: TRBV7-6
d_gene: -
abundance: many

CDR3nt: TGTGCCACCAGTGATTCGACAGGTCCGAGCACCTTC
CDR3aa: CATSDSTGPSTF
j_gene: TRBJ1-2
v_gene: TRBV24-1
d_gene: -
abundance: many

CDR3nt: TGTGCCACCAGCAGAGATAAGTTTGGGGGGGAGACCCAGTACTTC
CDR3aa: CATSRDKFGGETQYF
j_gene: TRBJ2-5
v_gene: TRBV15
d_gene: -
abundance: many

CDR3nt: TGCGCCAGCAGCCCCGGGGGGGCCCAAATCGATGAGCAGTTCTTC
CDR3aa: CASSPGGAQIDEQFF
j_gene: TRBJ2-1
v_gene: TRBV5-1
d_gene: TRBD2
abundance: few

CDR3nt: TGTGCCAGTGGGGTAGCCAAAAACATTCAGTACTTC
CDR3aa: CASGVAKNIQYF
j_gene: TRBJ2-4
v_gene: TRBV6-5
d_gene: -
abundance: many

CDR3nt: TGCGCCAGCAGCCCAAGGACAGGGTTGGATGAGCAGTTCTTC
CDR3aa: CASSPRTGLDEQFF
j_gene: TRBJ2-1
v_gene: TRBV5-1
d_gene: TRBD1
abundance: many

CDR3nt: TGCGCCAGCAGCTTGGCCGGGACAAGCGGGTACACCGGGGAGCTGTTTTTT
CDR3aa: CASSLAGTSGYTGELFF
j_gene: TRBJ2-2
v_gene: TRBV5-1
d_gene: -
abundance: many

CDR3nt: TGCGCCAGCAGCCGTTCGGGACAGGTTGATCAGCCCCAGCATTTT
CDR3aa: CASSRSGQVDQPQHF
j_gene: TRBJ1-5
v_gene: TRBV5-1
d_gene: TRBD1
abundance: many

CDR3nt: TGTGCCACCGGATTCGATGAGCAGTTCTTC
CDR3aa: CATGFDEQFF
j_gene: TRBJ2-1
v_gene: TRBV19
d_gene: -
abundance: few

CDR3nt: TGTGCCAGCAGCCACCAGGTTATGGGGGAGGATCCGGCAGATACGCAGTATTTT
CDR3aa: CASSHQVMGEDPADTQYF
j_gene: TRBJ2-3
v_gene: TRBV11-2
d_gene: -
abundance: many

CDR3nt: -
CDR3aa: CASSSSGPQHF
j_gene: TRBJ1-5
v_gene: TRBV12-3/TRBV12-4
d_gene: -
abundance: many

CDR3nt: TGTGCCAGCAGTTTAACCCCCCTCGACATCAGCAATCAGCCCCAGCATTTT
CDR3aa: CASSLTPLDISNQPQHF
j_gene: TRBJ1-5
v_gene: TRBV28
d_gene: -
abundance: -

CDR3nt: TGTGCCAGCAGCCCCCGGGGGGGAAACTACGAGCAGTACTTC
CDR3aa: CASSPRGGNYEQYF
j_gene: TRBJ2-7
v_gene: TRBV4-2
d_gene: TRBD2
abundance: -

CDR3nt: TGCGCCAGCAGCCCAGGGGACAGGGGCTTCCAAGAGACCCAGTACTTC
CDR3aa: CASSPGDRGFQETQYF
j_gene: TRBJ2-5
v_gene: TRBV5-1
d_gene: TRBD1
abundance: many

CDR3nt: TGCAGTGCTAGAGCAAGTAGGTTCGCTGGGGCCAACGTCCTGACTTTC
CDR3aa: CSARASRFAGANVLTF
j_gene: TRBJ2-6
v_gene: TRBV20-1
d_gene: -
abundance: -

CDR3nt: TGCAGTGCTAGGAGGACTAGCGGGGCATACAATGAGCAGTTCTTC
CDR3aa: CSARRTSGAYNEQFF
j_gene: TRBJ2-1
v_gene: TRBV20-1
d_gene: TRBD2
abundance: many

CDR3nt: TGTGCCAGCAGCCAAGATAGGCAGGGCCGCTACACCTTC
CDR3aa: CASSQDRQGRYTF
j_gene: TRBJ1-2
v_gene: TRBV4-2
d_gene: -
abundance: many

CDR3nt: TGCAGTGCTAGCGGCTGGGGGACAGGGGATCTCCTTTCCTACAATGAGCAGTTCTTC
CDR3aa: CSASGWGTGDLLSYNEQFF
j_gene: TRBJ2-1
v_gene: TRBV20-1
d_gene: TRBD1
abundance: many

CDR3nt: TGCAGTGCTAGTCTAGCGGGGGGGCCGGATACGCAGTATTTT
CDR3aa: CSASLAGGPDTQYF
j_gene: TRBJ2-3
v_gene: TRBV20-1
d_gene: TRBD2
abundance: -

CDR3nt: TGTGCCACCAGTGAAGTCAGCGGGGGGGCCGTCAATGAGCAGTTCTTC
CDR3aa: CATSEVSGGAVNEQFF
j_gene: TRBJ2-1
v_gene: TRBV24-1
d_gene: TRBD2
abundance: many

CDR3nt: TGCAGTGCCCCAAGACAGGGAGCCTACGAGCAGTACTTC
CDR3aa: CSAPRQGAYEQYF
j_gene: TRBJ2-7
v_gene: TRBV20-1
d_gene: TRBD1
abundance: many

CDR3nt: TGTGCCAGCAGCTTAGTTGGAACAGGCCGGAACACTGAAGCTTTCTTT
CDR3aa: CASSLVGTGRNTEAFF
j_gene: TRBJ1-1
v_gene: TRBV5-5
d_gene: -
abundance: many

CDR3nt: TGCGCCAGCCAGGGACAGCTGAACACTGAAGCTTTCTTT
CDR3aa: CASQGQLNTEAFF
j_gene: TRBJ1-1
v_gene: TRBV5-1
d_gene: TRBD1
abundance: many

CDR3nt: TGTGCCAGCAGCCAAGGACTCCCGGGGGGCACAGATACGCAGTATTTT
CDR3aa: CASSQGLPGGTDTQYF
j_gene: TRBJ2-3
v_gene: TRBV4-2
d_gene: -
abundance: once

CDR3nt: TGTGCCAGCACCCCGGGTATAGTCCACAATGAGCAGTCCTTC
CDR3aa: CASTPGIVHNEQSF
j_gene: TRBJ2-1
v_gene: TRBV12-3/TRBV12-4
d_gene: -
abundance: -

CDR3nt: TGTGCCAGCAGCTCGGATGGTGGTGAAAAACTGTTTTTT
CDR3aa: CASSSDGGEKLFF
j_gene: TRBJ1-4
v_gene: TRBV7-8
d_gene: -
abundance: many

CDR3nt: TGCGCCAGCACCCCGTCGGGGACGAACACTGAAGCTTTCTTT
CDR3aa: CASTPSGTNTEAFF
j_gene: TRBJ1-1
v_gene: TRBV5-1
d_gene: -
abundance: many

CDR3nt: TGTGCCAGCAGTTTAACCCGGGACTCCTACAATGAGCAGTTCTTC
CDR3aa: CASSLTRDSYNEQFF
j_gene: TRBJ2-1
v_gene: TRBV28
d_gene: -
abundance: many

CDR3nt: TGTGCCAGCAGCCATCCAGGGGGCTCTGGAAACACCATATATTTT
CDR3aa: CASSHPGGSGNTIYF
j_gene: TRBJ1-3
v_gene: TRBV14
d_gene: TRBD1
abundance: -

CDR3nt: TGTGCCAGCAGCTTGCCAGGGCGCACTGAAGCTTTCTTT
CDR3aa: CASSLPGRTEAFF
j_gene: TRBJ1-1
v_gene: TRBV5-6
d_gene: -
abundance: -

CDR3nt: TGTGCCAGCAGCCAAGATGGCGGGGGAGGAGAGACCCAGTACTTC
CDR3aa: CASSQDGGGGETQYF
j_gene: TRBJ2-5
v_gene: TRBV4-2
d_gene: TRBD2
abundance: few

CDR3nt: TGCACCCTAGGACTAGCGGGGGGGCGCGAGACCCAGTACTTC
CDR3aa: CTLGLAGGRETQYF
j_gene: TRBJ2-5
v_gene: TRBV20-1
d_gene: TRBD2
abundance: -

CDR3nt: TGTGCCAGCAGTCTTGAACTCCGGGGCGAGCAGTACTTC
CDR3aa: CASSLELRGEQYF
j_gene: TRBJ2-7
v_gene: TRBV28
d_gene: -
abundance: many